This T cell receptor beta chain was recorded in a study of blood T cells in healthy people across ages (dated by TCRdb to 2013 to 2016). Looking at the study overall: In model experiments, template switching captured roughly one uniquely barcoded TCR beta cDNA molecule for every two T cells. For two donors (one aged 18 to 30 and one aged 80 or older), the study analyzed two additional independent replicas of 1 million unique cDNA reads from the same blood draw. Four age groups were formed from the donors: young (average approximately 15 years), middle-aged (less than 40), aged (roughly 56) and long-lived (82). To avoid experimental bias, donors of different ages were distributed randomly across sequencing lanes. Using deep sequencing normalized with unique cDNA molecular identifiers, the study measured how TCR beta repertoire diversity changes with age. What the work shows at the level of the full study, not this receptor alone: Because profiling used bulk unsorted PBMCs, naive and antigen-experienced compartments could not be compared conclusively. Observed TCR beta diversity per million T cells fell roughly linearly with age, and a significant reduction was already apparent by age around 36. Donor CMV infection status was unknown, potentially confounding age-related changes in expanded clonotypes. Observed TCR beta diversity correlated strongly with the percentage of naive T cells measured by flow cytometry. Estimates of total diversity based on one million sequenced T cells were considered lower bounds and underestimates. Compared with the aged group, the long-lived group had more naive CD4+ T cells, fewer expanded clones and increased TCR diversity, suggesting age selection.

In this sample, this clonotype turned up many times. This clone's antigen is unknown. Within one base of it there is no much larger clone, and no base qualities were kept. The library was made by 5' RACE. The listed sequencing device is Illumina HiSeq 2500. The second PCR ran for roughly 7 to 12 cycles and used a J-beta primer mix along with a sample-barcoded 5' primer. A template-switch 5' adaptor carrying 12 random nucleotides introduced a unique molecular identifier onto each TCR beta cDNA molecule. Each sample yielded at least 2.5 million CDR3-containing paired-end reads. First-strand cDNA synthesis was performed from all RNA using the Mint cDNA synthesis kit, with priming by a TRBC-specific oligonucleotide. After uracil-DNA glycosylase treatment, a first 18-cycle PCR used universal primers M1SS and BC2_uni_R on all cDNA. The paper's data handling went like this. Each sample was normalized by randomly selecting 1 million high-quality reads, each carrying a distinct molecular identifier. Reads sharing molecular identifiers were discarded rather than binned into consensus sequences. MiTCR, run with a Q25 quality threshold and the strictest error-elimination algorithm, handled CDR3 identification, clonotype clustering and error correction. Lower-bound total TCR beta diversity was estimated with a nonparametric unseen species model using Euler transformation. The raw public data were reprocessed by TCRdb itself: fastp quality trimming at Q25, MiXCR clonotype calling, in-frame beta chains only. One record per CDR3 amino acid sequence lists the most common genes and DNA. TCRdb, rather than the study authors, made the V and J calls. The table for this sample lists about 1.6 million distinct CDR3 sequences; approximately 32% of them were counted only once. The biggest ten clones account for about 11% of the sample.

Measured from the cysteine to the phenylalanine, the CDR3 is 14 residues long. The DNA shown is the 42-base CDR3, in frame from base 1. The germline ends are 18 bases apart after V is trimmed by 6 bases and J by 6 bases. The CDR1 and CDR2 encoded by the germline V gene (reference sequence) are DFQATT and SNEGSKA. Systemically healthy Caucasian individuals from Russia, 35 to 40 in total and aged about 6 to 100 years, were included as donors. Approximately 11 milliliters of peripheral blood were drawn from each donor into EDTA-treated Vacutainer tubes. Ficoll-Paque density-gradient centrifugation was used to isolate PBMCs, with at least 6.5 million per sample. Trizol reagent was used to extract total RNA from the PBMCs, yielding at least 6 micrograms per sample. For every donor, an aliquot of PBMCs went through flow cytometry to measure the percentages of naive CD45RAhigh/CD27high T cells.

The TCR was taken from a woman in her thirties in good health. Sequencing input: blood. The chain is encoded by TRBV20-1 joined to TRBJ2-1; the D gene is perhaps TRBD1 or TRBD2, each of them matching over 6 bases. The DNA sequence is TGCAGTGCCACAGAGGGGGGTCCCACCAATGAGCAGTTCTTC. This codes for CSATEGGPTNEQFF.